This T cell receptor (beta chain) was obtained from a study of human T cells and chemical hapten exposure. Time point given: pre-sensitization, week 0. Treatment defined: therapeutic diphenylcyclopropenone sensitization with weekly scalp DPC. TCRdb re-called the RACE reads with MiXCR, one entry per CDR3 protein. The repertoire has roughly 250,000 distinct CDR3 sequences, about 9% of them found once; the top ten carry 2.3%. Losses at the gene ends were 6 bases for V and 5 bases for J; bases not matched to a gene: 7. Germline CDR1 reads SNHLY; CDR2 reads FYNNEI. The CDR3 spans 14 residues. This clonotype was counted at least ten times.

The sequenced sample was whole blood, obtained in connection with sensitization to the hapten diphenylcyclopropenone (DPC). This TCR derives from a woman in her thirties or forties with alopecia areata. Some clones in this sample may be carry-over from other donors' samples. The chain links TRBV2 to TRBJ1-1; TRBD1 agrees at 9 bases. This CDR3 reads CASSEQGAQTEAFF. The CDR3 DNA reads TGTGCCAGCAGCGAACAGGGGGCGCAAACTGAAGCTTTCTTT.